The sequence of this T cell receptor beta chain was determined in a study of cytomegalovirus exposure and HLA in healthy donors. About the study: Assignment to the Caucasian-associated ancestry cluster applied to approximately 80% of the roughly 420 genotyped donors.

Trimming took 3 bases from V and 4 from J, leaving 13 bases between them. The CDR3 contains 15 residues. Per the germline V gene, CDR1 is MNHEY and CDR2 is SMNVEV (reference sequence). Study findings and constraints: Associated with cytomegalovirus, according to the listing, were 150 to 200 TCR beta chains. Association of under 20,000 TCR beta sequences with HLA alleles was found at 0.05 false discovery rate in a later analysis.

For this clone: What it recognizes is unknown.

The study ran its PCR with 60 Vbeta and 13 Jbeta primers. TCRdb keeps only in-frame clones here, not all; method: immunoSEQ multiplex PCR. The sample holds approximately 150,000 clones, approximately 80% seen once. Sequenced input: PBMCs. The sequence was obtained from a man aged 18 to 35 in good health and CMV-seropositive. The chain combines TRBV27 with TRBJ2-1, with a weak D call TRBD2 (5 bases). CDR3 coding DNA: TGTGCCAGCAGTTTGGCTGGAGAGGGTTACAATGAGCAGTTCTTC. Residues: CASSLAGEGYNEQFF.